Listed below are T cell receptor beta chains from one sample, sequenced in a study of blood T cell repertoires in COVID-19. Assay used: immunoSEQ multiplex PCR; TCRdb lists only in-frame clones, some missing. Of more than 200,000 clones listed, around 87% are singletons. The sequenced material came from PBMCs or T cells enriched from blood (not recorded which). These receptors all stem from a woman between 45 and 60 years old who had recovered from COVID-19. The CDR3 runs from the conserved cysteine through the conserved F or W. A D gene is named only where the DNA matches it firmly. Only some rows state a clone size, as once, few, many or a class for expanded clones.

J gene	V gene	D gene	clone size	CDR3 DNA	CDR3 protein
TRBJ1-2	TRBV3-1/TRBV3-2	-	once	TGTGCCAGCAGCCAAGGAGGTCCGACCGGGATTTATGGCTACACCTTC	CASSQGGPTGIYGYTF
TRBJ1-2	TRBV9	-	-	TGTGCCAGCAGCGTGACGACAGGCGTCTATGGCTACACCTTC	CASSVTTGVYGYTF
TRBJ1-2	TRBV28	TRBD1	-	TGTGCCAGCACCCAAGGGACAGGGACATTTGGCTACACCTTC	CASTQGTGTFGYTF
TRBJ1-1	TRBV19	TRBD1	-	TGTGCCAGTAGTATAGGACAGGGGCTCACTGAAGCTTTCTTT	CASSIGQGLTEAFF
TRBJ2-7	TRBV7-7	TRBD2	few	TGTGCTAGCAGCCGCGGGACTAGCGGGGGAGAGCAGTACTTC	CASSRGTSGGEQYF
TRBJ2-1	TRBV14	TRBD2	-	TGTGCCAGCAGCCAAAGAGGGACTAGCGGGAGTAGTGAGCAGTTCTTC	CASSQRGTSGSSEQFF
TRBJ1-4	TRBV7-8	TRBD1	-	TGTGCCAGCAGCTTACAGAGGGGGCGACAAACGGTGGTAGAAAAACTGTTTTTT	CASSLQRGRQTVVEKLFF
TRBJ2-7	TRBV19	TRBD1	-	TGTGCCAGTAGACCCCGGGACAGCCTAATCTACGAGCAGTACTTC	CASRPRDSLIYEQYF
TRBJ2-1	TRBV5-4	TRBD2	-	TGTGCCAGCAGATATCCGGGACTAGCGGGAGATCTGTACAATGAGCAGTTCTTC	CASRYPGLAGDLYNEQFF
TRBJ1-4	TRBV9	-	-	TGTGCCAGCAGCGTATATGGTGGGGCTGGTGAAAAACTGTTTTTT	CASSVYGGAGEKLFF
TRBJ1-2	TRBV5-1	TRBD1	-	TGCGCCAGCAGCTTGGGATCTCACAGAGGGGGCAAACTTTATAACTATGGCTACACCTTC	CASSLGSHRGGKLYNYGYTF
TRBJ1-4	TRBV5-1	-	-	TGCGCCAGCAGCTTGGGGTCCGTCGGTGAAAAACTGTTTTTT	CASSLGSVGEKLFF
TRBJ2-7	TRBV2	TRBD1	-	TGTGCCAGCAGTGCTGGCAGGGGGAACCCCTACGAGCAGTACTTC	CASSAGRGNPYEQYF
TRBJ1-6	TRBV9	TRBD1	-	TGTGCCAGCAGCGCACAGGGGCAGGGTGATTCACCCCTCCACTTT	CASSAQGQGDSPLHF
TRBJ2-5	TRBV27	-	-	TGTGCCAGCAGTCGTCAGGGGCAAGAGACCCAGTACTTC	CASSRQGQETQYF
TRBJ2-7	TRBV28	TRBD2	-	TGTGCCAGCAGTTTCTCCGGGAGGGGCGAGCAGTACTTC	CASSFSGRGEQYF
TRBJ2-3	TRBV6-5	TRBD2	-	TGTGCCAGCAGGGGCCTAGCGGCTGATACAGATACGCAGTATTTT	CASRGLAADTDTQYF
TRBJ1-4	TRBV19	-	-	TGTGCCAGTAGTATCCGGACAGTATATGAAAAACTGTTTTTT	CASSIRTVYEKLFF
TRBJ1-2	TRBV9	-	-	TGTGCCAGCAGCGTGCGGGGAGGTTATGGCTACACCTTC	CASSVRGGYGYTF
TRBJ1-5	TRBV7-2	-	-	TGTGCCAGCAGCTTAGGGCAGAATCAGCCCCAGCATTTT	CASSLGQNQPQHF
TRBJ1-1	TRBV3-1/TRBV3-2	TRBD1	-	TGTGCCAGCAGCCAAGATCCGGGGACAGGGGGTATGAACACTGAAGCTTTCTTT	CASSQDPGTGGMNTEAFF
TRBJ2-7	TRBV30	-	-	TGTGCCTGGAGTGTACCCAACAGGGTTTCCTACGAGCAGTACTTC	CAWSVPNRVSYEQYF
TRBJ1-1	TRBV25-1	-	-	TGTGCCAGCAGTATCCAAGGGGCAGGTAAGAACACTGAAGCTTTCTTT	CASSIQGAGKNTEAFF
TRBJ1-3	TRBV19	TRBD1	-	TGTGCCAGTAGTCACATTCGACAGGGCTCTGGAAACACCATATATTTT	CASSHIRQGSGNTIYF
TRBJ1-2	TRBV2	TRBD1	-	TGTGCCAGCAGTGAAAGTGGACAGGGGATCTATGGCTACACCTTC	CASSESGQGIYGYTF
TRBJ1-5	TRBV27	-	-	TGTGCCAGCAGTTTATTCGCGGATGATAGCAATCAGCCCCAGCATTTT	CASSLFADDSNQPQHF
TRBJ1-1	TRBV7-8	TRBD1	-	TGTGCCAGCAGCCTCCACAGGGGGGAAACTGAAGCTTTCTTT	CASSLHRGETEAFF
TRBJ1-6	TRBV10-1	TRBD1	-	TGCGCCAGCAGTGAGGTAACTAGGACAGGGTCCCGGAATTCACCCCTCCACTTT	CASSEVTRTGSRNSPLHF
TRBJ1-1	TRBV7-9	-	-	TGTGCCAGCAGCTTAGAAGAAGTTCTTGGGGCAGCTTTCTTT	CASSLEEVLGAAFF
TRBJ2-5	TRBV5-4	TRBD1	-	TGTGCCAGCAGCCCAAGACAGGGCCCTTTCCTGGAGACCCAGTACTTC	CASSPRQGPFLETQYF
TRBJ2-1	TRBV2	TRBD1	-	TGTGCCAGCAGTGAAGGGGGCAGGGGGCGCATGAATGAGCAGTTCTTC	CASSEGGRGRMNEQFF
TRBJ1-5	TRBV7-2	-	-	TGTGCCAGCAGCTTGAGAGGGACACAGCCCCAGCATTTT	CASSLRGTQPQHF
TRBJ1-1	TRBV11-2	-	-	TGTGCCAGCAGCCTAGCCACGGGGACTGAAGCTTTCTTT	CASSLATGTEAFF
TRBJ1-1	TRBV12-3/TRBV12-4	-	-	TGTGCCAGCAGTTCCCCGCACAGGGTCTTGGCTTTCTTT	CASSSPHRVLAFF
TRBJ2-2	TRBV29-1	-	-	TGCAGCGTGGGTCTTCGCGGCTACACCGGGGAGCTGTTTTTT	CSVGLRGYTGELFF
TRBJ2-7	TRBV7-9	TRBD2	-	TGTGCCAGCAGCTCGCTTGGGCGTGGGGGGACTAGTTCCTACGAGCAGTACTTC	CASSSLGRGGTSSYEQYF
TRBJ1-6	TRBV29-1	-	-	TGCAGCGTTGAAGTAGAGGCAGATGGTAATTCACCCCTCCACTTT	CSVEVEADGNSPLHF
TRBJ2-2	TRBV11-2	TRBD2	-	TGTGCCAGCAGGGAAACTAGCGGAAACACCGGGGAGCTGTTTTTT	CASRETSGNTGELFF
TRBJ1-2	TRBV6-5	TRBD1	once	TGTGCCAGCAGTTCGAACCCGGGACAGCTGGGCTACACCTTC	CASSSNPGQLGYTF
TRBJ2-3	TRBV6-4	TRBD2	-	TGTGCCAGGATCCCCCCTCGGGGGGAGACAGATACGCAGTATTTT	CARIPPRGETDTQYF
TRBJ1-2	TRBV6-5	TRBD1	-	TGTGCCAGCAGCAGCACAGGGGAAAGGTTCAGTGGCTACACCTTC	CASSSTGERFSGYTF
TRBJ1-2	TRBV30	-	-	TGTGCCTGGAGTGTACGAAGGACAGCGATTAACTATGGCTACACCTTC	CAWSVRRTAINYGYTF
TRBJ1-2	TRBV7-2	-	once	TGTGCCAGCAGGAGAGGCGGAGCTAACTATGGCTACACCTTC	CASRRGGANYGYTF
TRBJ1-2	TRBV7-9	TRBD1	-	TGTGCCAGCAGCCCTCGGACAGGTTCCTATGGCTACACCTTC	CASSPRTGSYGYTF
TRBJ2-3	TRBV28	-	-	TGTGCCAGCAGTTTTGAGCGGATATACACAGATACGCAGTATTTT	CASSFERIYTDTQYF